This T cell receptor (beta chain) was captured by sequencing in a study of T cell changes during pregnancy in multiple sclerosis. Germline CDR1 and CDR2: SGHTS and YDEGEE. Trimming took off 4 bases at V and 7 bases at J, with 15 bases between the two ends. There are 14 residues in the CDR3. Method: immunoSEQ multiplex PCR; TCRdb's copy keeps in-frame clones and lacks some. The sample lists around 38,000 clones; 92% were seen once. The chain links TRBV5-8 to TRBJ2-1; D gene uncertain. The receptor was isolated from a female donor with multiple sclerosis, enrolled in a pregnancy study. The sample consisted of CD8+ T cells from peripheral blood mononuclear cells, taken in the third trimester of pregnancy. Written as DNA, the CDR3 is TGTGCCAGCAGCCTGCCCGGTGTAGAGAATGAGCAGTTCTTC. It specifies CASSLPGVENEQFF.